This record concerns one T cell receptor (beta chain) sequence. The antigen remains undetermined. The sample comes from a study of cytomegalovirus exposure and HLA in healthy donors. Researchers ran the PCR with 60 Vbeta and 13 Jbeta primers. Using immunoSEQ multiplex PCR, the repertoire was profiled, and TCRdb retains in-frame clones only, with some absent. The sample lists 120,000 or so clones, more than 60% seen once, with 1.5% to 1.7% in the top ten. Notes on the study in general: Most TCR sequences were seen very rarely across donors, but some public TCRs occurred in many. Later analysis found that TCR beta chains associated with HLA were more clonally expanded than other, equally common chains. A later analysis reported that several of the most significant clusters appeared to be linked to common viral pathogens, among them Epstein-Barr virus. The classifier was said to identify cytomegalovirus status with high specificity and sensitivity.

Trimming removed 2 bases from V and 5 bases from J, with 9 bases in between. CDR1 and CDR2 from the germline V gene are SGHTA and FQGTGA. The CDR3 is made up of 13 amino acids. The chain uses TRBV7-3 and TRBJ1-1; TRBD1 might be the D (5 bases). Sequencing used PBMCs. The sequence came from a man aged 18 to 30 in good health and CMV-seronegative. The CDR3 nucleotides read TGTGCCAGCAGCTTAGGGGGGAAAACTGAAGCTTTCTTT. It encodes CASSLGGKTEAFF. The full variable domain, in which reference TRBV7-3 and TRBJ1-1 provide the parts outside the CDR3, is GAGVSQTPSNKVTEKGKYVELRCDPISGHTALYWYRQSLGQGPEFLIYFQGTGAADDSGLPNDRFFAVRPEGSVSTLKIQRTERGDSAVYLCASSLGGKTEAFFGQGTRLTVV.